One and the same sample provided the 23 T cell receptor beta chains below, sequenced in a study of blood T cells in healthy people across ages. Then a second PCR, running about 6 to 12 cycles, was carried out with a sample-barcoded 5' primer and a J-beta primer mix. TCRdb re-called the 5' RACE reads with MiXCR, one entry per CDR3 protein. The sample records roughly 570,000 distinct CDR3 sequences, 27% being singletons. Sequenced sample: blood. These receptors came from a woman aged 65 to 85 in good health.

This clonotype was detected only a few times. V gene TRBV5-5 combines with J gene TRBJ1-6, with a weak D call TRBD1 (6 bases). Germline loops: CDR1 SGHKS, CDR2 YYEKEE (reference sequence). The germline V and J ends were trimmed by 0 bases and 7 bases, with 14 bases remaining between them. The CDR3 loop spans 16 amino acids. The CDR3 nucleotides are TGTGCCAGCAGCTTGGCATCGACCAGGGGCAATTCACCCCTCCACTTT. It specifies CASSLASTRGNSPLHF.

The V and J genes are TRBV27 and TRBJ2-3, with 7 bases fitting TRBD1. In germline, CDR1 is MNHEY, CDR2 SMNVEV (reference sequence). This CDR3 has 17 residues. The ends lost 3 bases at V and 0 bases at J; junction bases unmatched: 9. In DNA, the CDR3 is TGTGCCAGCAGTTTTTCCGGGGACAGTACTAGCACAGATACGCAGTATTTT. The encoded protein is CASSFSGDSTSTDTQYF.

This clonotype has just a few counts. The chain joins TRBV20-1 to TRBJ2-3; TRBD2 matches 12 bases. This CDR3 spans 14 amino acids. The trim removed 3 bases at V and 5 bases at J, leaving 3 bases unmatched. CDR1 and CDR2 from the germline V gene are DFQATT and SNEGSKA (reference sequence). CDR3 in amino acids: CSASLTSGGDTQYF. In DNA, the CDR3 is TGCAGTGCTAGCTTGACTAGCGGGGGAGATACGCAGTATTTT.

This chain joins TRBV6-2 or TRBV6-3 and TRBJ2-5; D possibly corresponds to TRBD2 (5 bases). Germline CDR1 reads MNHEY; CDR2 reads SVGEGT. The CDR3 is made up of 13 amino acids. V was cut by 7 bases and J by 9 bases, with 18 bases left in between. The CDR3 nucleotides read TGTGCCAGCATCCCTCATGGGAAGGAGGCCCAGTACTTC. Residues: CASIPHGKEAQYF.

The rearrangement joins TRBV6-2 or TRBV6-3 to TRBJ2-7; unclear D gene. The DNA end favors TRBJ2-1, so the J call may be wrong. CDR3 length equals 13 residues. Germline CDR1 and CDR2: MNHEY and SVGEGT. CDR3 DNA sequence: TGTGCCAGCCAAAACCAGACGAACAATGAGCAGTTCTTC. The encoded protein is CASQNQTNNEQFF.

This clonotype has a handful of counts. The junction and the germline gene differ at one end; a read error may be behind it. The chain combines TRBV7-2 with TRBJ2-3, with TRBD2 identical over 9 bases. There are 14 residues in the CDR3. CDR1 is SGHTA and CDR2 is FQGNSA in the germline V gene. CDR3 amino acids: CASSFGGLATIPSF. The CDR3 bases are TGTGCCAGCAGCTTCGGAGGACTAGCGACGATACCTAGTTTT.

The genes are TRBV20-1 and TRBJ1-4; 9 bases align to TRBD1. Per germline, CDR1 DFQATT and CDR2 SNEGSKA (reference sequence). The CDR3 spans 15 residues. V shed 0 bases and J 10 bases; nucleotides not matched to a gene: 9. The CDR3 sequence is CSARDEGQGAGKLFF. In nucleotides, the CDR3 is TGCAGTGCTAGAGATGAGGGACAGGGCGCCGGAAAACTGTTTTTT.

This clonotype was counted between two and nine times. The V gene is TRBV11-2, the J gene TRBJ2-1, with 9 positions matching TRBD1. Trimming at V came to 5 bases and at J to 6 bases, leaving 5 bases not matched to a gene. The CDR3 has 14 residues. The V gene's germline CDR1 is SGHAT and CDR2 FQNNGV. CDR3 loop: CASSPRTGVNEQFF. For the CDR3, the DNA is TGTGCCAGCAGCCCCAGGACAGGGGTCAATGAGCAGTTCTTC.

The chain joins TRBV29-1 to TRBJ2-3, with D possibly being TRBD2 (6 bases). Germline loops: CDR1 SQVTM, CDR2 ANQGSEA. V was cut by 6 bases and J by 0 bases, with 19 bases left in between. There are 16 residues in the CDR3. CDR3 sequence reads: CSVVGLPLESTDTQYF. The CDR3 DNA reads TGCAGCGTGGTTGGACTACCCCTAGAAAGCACAGATACGCAGTATTTT.

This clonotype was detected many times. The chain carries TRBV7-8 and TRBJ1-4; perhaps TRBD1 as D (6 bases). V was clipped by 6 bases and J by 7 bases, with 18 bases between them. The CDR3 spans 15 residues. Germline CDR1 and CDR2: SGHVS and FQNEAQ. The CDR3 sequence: CASSIQGGIGEKLFF. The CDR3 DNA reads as TGTGCCAGCAGTATACAGGGTGGTATAGGTGAAAAACTGTTTTTT.

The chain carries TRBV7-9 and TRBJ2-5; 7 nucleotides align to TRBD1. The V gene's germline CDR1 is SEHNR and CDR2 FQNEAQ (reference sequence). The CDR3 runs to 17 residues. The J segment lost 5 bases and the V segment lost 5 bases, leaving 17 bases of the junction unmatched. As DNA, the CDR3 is TGTGCCAGCAGCGTCGTTGAGGCAGCGCCCAGGGGGGAGACCCAGTACTTC. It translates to CASSVVEAAPRGETQYF.

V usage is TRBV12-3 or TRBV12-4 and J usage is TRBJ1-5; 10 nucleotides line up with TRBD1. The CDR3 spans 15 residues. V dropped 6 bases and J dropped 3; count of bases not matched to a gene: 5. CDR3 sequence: CASSEGTGDNQPQHF. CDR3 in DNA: TGTGCCAGCAGCGAAGGGACAGGGGACAATCAGCCCCAGCATTTT.

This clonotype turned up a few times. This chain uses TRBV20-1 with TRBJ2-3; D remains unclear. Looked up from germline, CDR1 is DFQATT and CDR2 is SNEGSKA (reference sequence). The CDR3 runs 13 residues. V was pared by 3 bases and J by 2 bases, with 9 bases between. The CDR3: CSARAVLTDTQYF. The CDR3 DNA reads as TGCAGTGCTAGGGCAGTTCTCACAGATACGCAGTATTTT.

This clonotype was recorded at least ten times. CDR3 sequence (DNA): TGCAGCGTTGACACTAGCGCCTACGAGCAGTACTTC. It encodes CSVDTSAYEQYF. The chain combines TRBV29-1 with TRBJ2-7; 7 positions agree with TRBD2. This CDR3 has 12 amino acids. Germline V lookup: CDR1 SQVTM, CDR2 ANQGSEA. V lost 3 bases, J lost 2 bases, and 1 base stayed unmatched.

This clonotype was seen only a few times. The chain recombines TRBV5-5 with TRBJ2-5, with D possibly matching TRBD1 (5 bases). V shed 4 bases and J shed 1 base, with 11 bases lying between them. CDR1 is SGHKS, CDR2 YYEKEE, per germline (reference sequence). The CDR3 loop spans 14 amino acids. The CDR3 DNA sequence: TGTGCCAGCAGCGGGTCGACAGCCCAAGAGACCCAGTACTTC. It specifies CASSGSTAQETQYF.

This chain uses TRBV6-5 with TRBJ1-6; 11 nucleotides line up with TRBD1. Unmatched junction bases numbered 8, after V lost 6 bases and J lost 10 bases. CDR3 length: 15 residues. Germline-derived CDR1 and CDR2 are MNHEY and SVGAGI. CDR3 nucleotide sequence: TGTGCCAGCAGGAGAACCGGGACAGGGGGATCACCCCTCCACTTT. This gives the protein CASRRTGTGGSPLHF.

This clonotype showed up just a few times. CDR3 sequence: CASWEPGGPAQQFF. CDR3 DNA sequence: TGTGCCAGCTGGGAACCGGGGGGGCCCGCTCAGCAGTTCTTC. This chain joins TRBV6-2 or TRBV6-3 and TRBJ2-1, with 8 positions matching TRBD2. Looked up from germline, CDR1 is MNHEY and CDR2 is SVGEGT. V trimming: 8 bases; J trimming: 11 bases; junction bases outside the gene matches: 14. The CDR3 length is 14 residues.

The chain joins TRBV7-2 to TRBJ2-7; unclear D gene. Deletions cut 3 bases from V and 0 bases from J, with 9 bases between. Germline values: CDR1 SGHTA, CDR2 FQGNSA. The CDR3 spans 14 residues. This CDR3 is CASSFRQSSYEQYF. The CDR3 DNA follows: TGTGCCAGCAGCTTCCGCCAAAGCTCCTACGAGCAGTACTTC.

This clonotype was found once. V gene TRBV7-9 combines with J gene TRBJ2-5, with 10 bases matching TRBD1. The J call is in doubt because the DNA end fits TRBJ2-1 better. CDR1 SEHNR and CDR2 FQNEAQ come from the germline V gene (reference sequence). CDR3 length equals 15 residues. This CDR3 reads CASAGDRGPYNEQFF. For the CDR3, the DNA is TGTGCCAGCGCCGGGGACAGGGGACCCTACAATGAGCAGTTCTTC.

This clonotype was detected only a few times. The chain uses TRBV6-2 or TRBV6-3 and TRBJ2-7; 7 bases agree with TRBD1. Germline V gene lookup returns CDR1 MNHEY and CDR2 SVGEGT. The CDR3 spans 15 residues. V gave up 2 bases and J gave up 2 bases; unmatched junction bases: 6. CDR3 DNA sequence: TGTGCCAGCAGTTACCGTGGACAGGAGACCTACGAGCAGTACTTC. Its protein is CASSYRGQETYEQYF.

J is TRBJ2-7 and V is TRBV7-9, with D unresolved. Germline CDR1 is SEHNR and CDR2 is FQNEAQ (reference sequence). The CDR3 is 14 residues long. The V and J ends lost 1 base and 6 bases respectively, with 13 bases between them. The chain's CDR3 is CASSLGGRNSEQYF. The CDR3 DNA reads TGTGCCAGCAGCTTAGGGGGTAGAAATTCCGAGCAGTACTTC.

The CDR3 sequence is CASSGPIRREQFF. CDR3 bases: TGTGCCAGCAGCGGACCTATTCGTAGGGAGCAGTTCTTC. V usage is TRBV12-3 or TRBV12-4 and J usage is TRBJ2-1; unclear D gene. The CDR3 covers 13 residues. V was cut by 6 bases and J by 10 bases, with 16 bases left in between.

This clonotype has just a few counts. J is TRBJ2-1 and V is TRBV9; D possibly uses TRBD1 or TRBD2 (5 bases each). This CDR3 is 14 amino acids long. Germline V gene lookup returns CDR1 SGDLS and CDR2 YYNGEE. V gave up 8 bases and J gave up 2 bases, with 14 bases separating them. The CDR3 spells CASGIGDPYNEQFF. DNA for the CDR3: TGTGCCAGTGGCATCGGGGACCCCTACAATGAGCAGTTCTTC.